Listed below are T cell receptor beta chains from one sample, sequenced in a study of blood T cell repertoires in COVID-19. This table comes from immunoSEQ multiplex PCR, and its TCRdb copy is limited to in-frame clones, with some not included. Here the sample spans approximately 200,000 clones, 82% being singletons. The sequencing input was peripheral blood. The origin of the receptors is a human donor with acute or convalescent COVID-19. The donor label of this sample is uncertain. CDR3s include the opening cysteine and the closing phenylalanine or tryptophan. Each record gives: D gene, J gene, V gene, clone size, CDR3 DNA, CDR3 protein. The D gene is left open where the match is weak. Rows give clone size only sometimes, using once, few, many, or a class for an expanded clone.

TRBD1	TRBJ1-4	TRBV19	.	TGTGCCAGTAGTACTGGACAGGGTCCTAATGAAAAACTGTTTTTT	CASSTGQGPNEKLFF
TRBD1	TRBJ1-2	TRBV10-3	.	TGTGCCATCAGGGGGACAGGGGATGGCTACACCTTC	CAIRGTGDGYTF
TRBD1	TRBJ1-1	TRBV19	few	TGTGCCAGTAGTCCCCTGGACAGGTTGAACACTGAAGCTTTCTTT	CASSPLDRLNTEAFF
TRBD1	TRBJ2-7	TRBV7-8	.	TGTGCCAGCAGCCCAGGGACAGGGTCCCACGAGCAGTACTTC	CASSPGTGSHEQYF
TRBD2	TRBJ2-1	TRBV9	.	TGTGCCAGCAGCGCCCCAGCGGGACTCAAAGAAAATGAGCAGTTCTTC	CASSAPAGLKENEQFF
.	TRBJ1-2	TRBV21-1	.	TGTGCCAGCAGCAAAAAAAAAGACAGGGCTACTAACTATGGCTACACCTTC	CASSKKKDRATNYGYTF
.	TRBJ2-2	TRBV12-3/TRBV12-4	.	TGTGCCAGCAGCCTTTTCCTCACCGGGGAGCTGTTTTTT	CASSLFLTGELFF
.	TRBJ2-2	TRBV15	.	TGTGCCACCAACAAAGGGCAGGCCGGGGGCACCGGGGAGCTGTTTTTT	CATNKGQAGGTGELFF
TRBD2	TRBJ2-1	TRBV24-1	few	TGTGCCACCAGTGACCGACTAGCGGACAATGAGCAGTTCTTC	CATSDRLADNEQFF
.	TRBJ1-1	TRBV14	.	TGTGCCAGCAGCCAACAACCGGGTTTCACTGAAGCTTTCTTT	CASSQQPGFTEAFF
TRBD1	TRBJ1-1	TRBV7-3	.	TGTGCCAGCAGCCTGACAGGGGGCAGAGCTTTCTTT	CASSLTGGRAFF
.	TRBJ1-1	TRBV7-3	.	TGTGCCAGCCGGGGGATATACACTGAAGCTTTCTTT	CASRGIYTEAFF
TRBD2	TRBJ2-2	TRBV5-1	.	TGCGCCAGCAGCTTTCTCGGGAGGGCCGGCGGGGAGCTGTTTTTT	CASSFLGRAGGELFF
.	TRBJ1-1	TRBV11-2	.	TGTGCCAGCAGCCCGGGGGGCAGGGGTCCCACTGAAGCTTTCTTT	CASSPGGRGPTEAFF
.	TRBJ1-3	TRBV3-1/TRBV3-2	.	TGTGCCAGCAGCCAAGGAGGGCGGGCCCCCTCTGGAAACACCATATATTTT	CASSQGGRAPSGNTIYF
.	TRBJ2-5	TRBV30	.	TGTGCCTGGAGTGTAGAGGCGACCCAGTACTTC	CAWSVEATQYF
TRBD1	TRBJ1-5	TRBV4-1	few	TGCGCCAGCAGCCAGGGACAGGGAAGCAATCAGCCCCAGCATTTT	CASSQGQGSNQPQHF
TRBD1	TRBJ1-3	TRBV13	.	TGTGCCAGCAGCTTAACGCCGGACAGGGGGACTGGAAACACCATATATTTT	CASSLTPDRGTGNTIYF
.	TRBJ1-3	TRBV7-2	.	TGTGCCAGCAGCCCCCTCGGGTCAGGAAACACCATATATTTT	CASSPLGSGNTIYF
.	TRBJ1-5	TRBV28	.	TGTGCCAGCAGTTTATCTTTGGACAGAGGGGTTCAGCCCCAGCATTTT	CASSLSLDRGVQPQHF
TRBD2	TRBJ2-5	TRBV11-2	.	TGTGCCAGCAGCCGCGTAGCGGGTGGGTGGGAGACCCAGTACTTC	CASSRVAGGWETQYF
TRBD2	TRBJ2-1	TRBV27	.	TGTGCCAGCACCCCTTTTGGTAGCGGGAGTTCCTACAATGAGCAGTTCTTC	CASTPFGSGSSYNEQFF
.	TRBJ1-1	TRBV7-9	once	TGTGCCAGCAGCTTACAAGGAGGAGTTTACACTGAAGCTTTCTTT	CASSLQGGVYTEAFF
.	TRBJ1-1	TRBV19	.	TGTGCCAGTATCCCGGGGGGGAGACCGAACACTGAAGCTTTCTTT	CASIPGGRPNTEAFF
.	TRBJ2-1	TRBV7-6	.	TGTGCCAGCAGCCCGACATCTTCCACCTACAATGAGCAGTTCTTC	CASSPTSSTYNEQFF
.	TRBJ1-5	TRBV6-2/TRBV6-3	.	TGTGCCAGCAGTCACCCCAGGGACAACGGCAATCAGCCCCAGCATTTT	CASSHPRDNGNQPQHF